Detailed here is one TCR beta chain. Its antigen remains unidentified. One junction end does not reproduce the germline sequence, and a read error may be involved. The data belong to a study of tumor-infiltrating lymphocytes in primary liver carcinoma. About the research overall: Sequencing of the samples generated roughly 3.5 to 7.5 million productive TCRbeta reads, with similar yields across tissue types.

For each extraction, RNA and DNA were obtained together from approximately 20-30 mg of unsorted bulk tissue. Overall study results and limits: Tumor specimens were characterized by a significantly higher top-250-clone fraction than blood (p = 0.039). Tumor region pairs outstripped tumor-adjacent and tumor-blood pairs in overlap.

Constant-region priming of around 500 ng total RNA yielded TCR beta cDNA. Library construction for TCR beta comprised three nested multiplex PCR rounds performed with slightly modified ARM-PCR. Both of the initial two PCR rounds ran for 10 cycles and employed TRBV1-TRBV30 forward primers alongside a C-beta reverse primer. MiXCR was run by TCRdb on the multiplex PCR reads, yielding one entry per CDR3 protein. Of around 80,000 distinct CDR3 sequences listed, around 66% are singletons. Germline assignment: CDR1 SGHRS and CDR2 YFSETQ. This CDR3 region has 16 residues. The chain employs TRBV5-1 and TRBJ2-3, with D tentatively TRBD2 (5 bases). The sequence derives from a man aged 40-49 years with primary liver carcinoma and hepatitis B virus infection. Specimen: tumor-adjacent normal liver tissue. The CDR3 DNA is TGCGCCAGCAGAACCCAGGAGGTGTCGAGCACAGATACGCAGTGTTTT. Protein sequence: CASRTQEVSSTDTQCF.